This paragraph covers one T cell receptor (beta chain) sequence. No antigen is known for it. This sample stems from a study of T cell responses to AZD1222 COVID-19 vaccine. The CDR3 is made up of 14 amino acids. CDR1 SGHDN and CDR2 FVKESK come from the germline V gene. Trimming removed 4 bases at V and 7 bases at J, with 13 bases between. Repertoires were generated with immunoSEQ multiplex PCR, while TCRdb's copy carries only in-frame clones and drops some. The table has 150,000 to 200,000 clones, about 90% seen once. Overall study results and limits: Donors in the cohort were predominantly white British and more often female, and clonal diversity was possibly underestimated. Recipients of two AZD1222 doses showed rising Spike-specific TCR breadth and depth.

V usage is TRBV14 and J usage is TRBJ2-2; D tentatively reads TRBD1 or TRBD2 (5 bases each). This specimen consisted of peripheral blood, obtained on day 0 of MenACWY control vaccination. This sequence was found in an adult in good health. CDR3: CASSPPGLSGELFF. The CDR3 nucleotides read TGTGCCAGCAGCCCCCCGGGGCTTAGCGGGGAGCTGTTTTTT.